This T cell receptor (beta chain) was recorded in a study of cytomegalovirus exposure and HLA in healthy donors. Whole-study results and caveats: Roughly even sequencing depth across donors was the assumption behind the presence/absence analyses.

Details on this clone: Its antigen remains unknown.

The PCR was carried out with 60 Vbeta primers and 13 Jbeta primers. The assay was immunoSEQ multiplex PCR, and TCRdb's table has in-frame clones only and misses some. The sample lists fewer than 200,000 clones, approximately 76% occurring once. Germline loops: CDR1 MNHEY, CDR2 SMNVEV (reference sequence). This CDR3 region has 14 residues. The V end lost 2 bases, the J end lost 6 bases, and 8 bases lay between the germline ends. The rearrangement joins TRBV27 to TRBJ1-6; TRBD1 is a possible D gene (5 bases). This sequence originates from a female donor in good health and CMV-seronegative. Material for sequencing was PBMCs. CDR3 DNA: TGTGCCAGCAGTTTAACACAGGCTAATTCACCCCTCCACTTT. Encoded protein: CASSLTQANSPLHF.